Presented here are 32 T cell receptor beta chains from one specimen sequenced in a study of cytomegalovirus exposure and HLA in healthy donors. Use of 60 Vbeta and 13 Jbeta primers characterized the PCR. Profiling relied on immunoSEQ multiplex PCR, and the TCRdb table lists in-frame clones only, not all of them. The sample has about 160,000 clones, around 84% seen once; the top ten hold less than 2%. Sequencing input: PBMCs. These receptors all stem from a young man in good health and CMV-seronegative.

V and J are TRBV6-6 and TRBJ2-2; perhaps TRBD2 as D (5 bases). Trimming left V 7 bases short and J 2 bases short, with 17 bases between. The CDR3 spans 16 residues. Germline CDR1 and CDR2: MNHNY and SVGAGI (reference sequence). The CDR3, as DNA: TGTGCCAGCACCCTACCCCTCAGCGGTAACACCGGGGAGCTGTTTTTT. It encodes CASTLPLSGNTGELFF.

The chain couples TRBV5-5 to TRBJ2-2; maybe TRBD1 (5 bases). CDR3 length equals 15 residues. The germline gives CDR1 SGHKS, CDR2 YYEKEE (reference sequence). The V gene lost 4 bases and the J gene lost 7 bases, with 17 bases spanning the gap. The CDR3 spells CASSPPGPQGGELFF. The CDR3 DNA is TGTGCCAGCAGCCCCCCGGGCCCTCAGGGCGGGGAGCTGTTTTTT. Variable domain in full (rest from reference TRBV5-5 and TRBJ2-2): DAGVTQSPTHLIKTRGQQVTLRCSPISGHKSVSWYQQVLGQGPQFIFQYYEKEERGRGNFPDRFSARQFPNYSSELNVNALLLGDSALYLCASSPPGPQGGELFFGEGSRLTVL.

The DNA for the CDR3 is TGTGCCAGCTCACCACTCGCTAACTATGGCTACACCTTC. It yields the protein CASSPLANYGYTF. V is TRBV18 and J is TRBJ1-2; D is uncertain. The CDR3 runs to 13 residues. The germline CDR1 and CDR2 sequences are KGHSH and LQKENI. Trimming took 1 base from V and 0 from J, leaving 3 bases between them.

This chain connects TRBV6-5 to TRBJ1-1; weak D call: TRBD1 (5 bases). The CDR3 totals 14 residues. The V and J ends lost 2 bases and 4 bases respectively, with 11 bases between them. The germline V gene encodes CDR1 MNHEY and CDR2 SVGAGI. The CDR3 spells CASSYDRQITEAFF. CDR3 DNA: TGTGCCAGCAGTTACGACCGACAGATCACTGAAGCTTTCTTT.

CDR3 sequence: CASRRDRGRDTQYF. CDR3 DNA: TGTGCCAGCAGGAGGGACAGGGGGCGAGATACGCAGTATTTT. The chain couples TRBV6-5 to TRBJ2-3; 12 bases fit TRBD1. Germline lookup yields CDR1 MNHEY and CDR2 SVGAGI. V lost 6 bases, J lost 5 bases, and 3 bases stayed unmatched. The CDR3 totals 14 residues.

V gene TRBV4-1 combines with J gene TRBJ1-4; the D gene is possibly TRBD1 (5 bases). The CDR3 runs 19 residues. V lost 3 bases, J lost 3 bases, and 23 bases lay in between. Germline V lookup: CDR1 MGHRA, CDR2 YSYEKL. The chain's CDR3 is CASSQPYSGALVSNEKLFF. Here the CDR3 DNA reads TGCGCCAGCAGCCAGCCCTACAGCGGGGCCCTCGTATCTAATGAAAAACTGTTTTTT.

This chain uses TRBV5-5 with TRBJ2-2, with D possibly being TRBD1 (6 bases). CDR1 and CDR2 from the germline V gene are SGHKS and YYEKEE (reference sequence). This CDR3 is 13 amino acids long. Trimming removed 4 bases from V and 11 bases from J, with 15 bases in between. As DNA, the CDR3 is TGTGCCAGCAGCGCTGTATCAGGGGCCGAGCTGTTTTTT. Its translation: CASSAVSGAELFF.

The chain employs TRBV10-3 and TRBJ2-1; 10 positions match TRBD2. The ends lost 6 bases at V and 7 bases at J; junction bases unmatched: 6. CDR3 length equals 14 residues. Germline loops: CDR1 ENHRY, CDR2 SYGVKD. The CDR3 DNA is TGTGCCATCAGATCTAGCGGGAGCGGGAATGAGCAGTTCTTC. Its translation is CAIRSSGSGNEQFF.

V usage is TRBV9 and J usage is TRBJ1-2; TRBD1 matches at 8 bases. This CDR3 region has 14 residues. Germline loops: CDR1 SGDLS, CDR2 YYNGEE. J was trimmed by 4 bases and V by 3 bases; bases with no gene match: 5. CDR3 sequence: CASSARTGPYGYTF. CDR3 nucleotides: TGTGCCAGCAGCGCCCGGACAGGGCCCTATGGCTACACCTTC.

The chain couples TRBV7-6 to TRBJ1-6, with no clear D. Per the germline V gene, CDR1 is SGHVS and CDR2 is FNYEAQ. The V end was cut by 0 bases, the J end by 8 bases, with 5 bases between. The CDR3 is 13 residues long. CDR3 loop: CASSLAPDSPLHF. The CDR3 nucleotides read TGTGCCAGCAGCTTAGCGCCGGATTCACCCCTCCACTTT.

In this sample, this clone turned up a few times. V and J are TRBV29-1 and TRBJ2-7; 8 positions match TRBD2. The germline V gene encodes CDR1 SQVTM and CDR2 ANQGSEA. CDR3 length: 14 amino acids. V trimming: 5 bases; J trimming: 1 base; junction bases outside the gene matches: 7. This chain's CDR3 is CSVTGGGQSYEQYF. In DNA, the CDR3 is TGCAGCGTTACCGGGGGGGGGCAGTCCTACGAGCAGTACTTC.

A note on this clone: Relative to the germline gene, one junction end is altered; a read error may explain this. The chain recombines TRBV7-9 with TRBJ2-5, with TRBD2 matching 7 bases. CDR1 is SEHNR and CDR2 is FQNEAQ in the germline V gene (reference sequence). The CDR3 has 15 amino acids. The CDR3 is CSSSPNWGGQETQYF. For the CDR3, the DNA is TGTTCCAGCAGCCCTAATTGGGGGGGCCAAGAGACCCAGTACTTC.

This clone was seen a handful of times. The chain joins TRBV6-1 to TRBJ2-2; D remains ambiguous. The V end lost 8 bases, the J end lost 7 bases, and 14 bases lay between the germline ends. Looked up from germline, CDR1 is MNHNS and CDR2 is SASEGT. CDR3 length: 13 residues. The CDR3 reads CASCTVENGELFF. CDR3 bases: TGTGCCAGCTGCACAGTCGAAAACGGGGAGCTGTTTTTT.

V is TRBV2 and J is TRBJ1-3; D is ambiguous. The CDR3 spans 12 residues. Trimming cost V 8 bases and J 3 bases, with 8 bases left between them. CDR1 and CDR2 from the germline V gene are SNHLY and FYNNEI. DNA of the CDR3: TGTGCCAGCGAGGGTAGTGGAAACACCATATATTTT. It specifies CASEGSGNTIYF.

The V call is TRBV5-1, the J call TRBJ1-5; D gene ambiguous. V was pared by 0 bases and J by 7 bases, with 11 bases between. CDR3 length equals 14 residues. Germline V CDR1 and CDR2: SGHRS, YFSETQ. CDR3 region: CASSLEGGRQPQHF. CDR3 nucleotides: TGCGCCAGCAGCTTGGAGGGCGGGAGACAGCCCCAGCATTTT.

This clone was recorded only once. The V and J genes are TRBV10-3 and TRBJ2-1; weak D call: TRBD2 (6 bases). V was trimmed by 2 bases and J by 3 bases, leaving 8 bases between them. Germline V gives CDR1 ENHRY, CDR2 SYGVKD. The CDR3 is 14 residues long. The CDR3: CAISERDFYNEQFF. The CDR3 bases are TGTGCCATCAGTGAGAGGGACTTCTACAATGAGCAGTTCTTC.

The chain recombines TRBV29-1 with TRBJ2-7; 12 nucleotides agree with TRBD2. The CDR3 spans 15 residues. The junction had 6 bases not matched to a gene; V was cut back by 4 bases and J by 2 bases. Looked up from germline, CDR1 is SQVTM and CDR2 is ANQGSEA. The CDR3 sequence is CSVGGLAGTPYEQYF. CDR3 DNA sequence: TGCAGCGTTGGGGGACTAGCGGGTACCCCCTACGAGCAGTACTTC.

About this clone itself: The identical CDR3 is also encoded by other nucleotide sequences in the sample. The chain uses TRBV5-1 and TRBJ2-7; D perhaps matches TRBD1 (5 bases). CDR1 is SGHRS, CDR2 YFSETQ, per germline. Trimming took off 4 bases at V and 3 bases at J, with 11 bases between the two ends. The CDR3 runs to 13 residues. DNA of the CDR3: TGCGCCAGCAGCCCAGGGCTAAACTACGAGCAGTACTTC. As protein: CASSPGLNYEQYF. Supplemented by reference TRBV5-1 and TRBJ2-7, the full variable domain reads KAGVTQTPRYLIKTRGQQVTLSCSPISGHRSVSWYQQTPGQGLQFLFEYFSETQRNKGNFPGRFSGRQFSNSRSEMNVSTLELGDSALYLCASSPGLNYEQYFGPGTRLTVT.

This clone was seen a handful of times. CDR3 in DNA: TGCGCCAGCAGCCAAGAAGTAGCCAACAATGAGCAGTTCTTC. It specifies CASSQEVANNEQFF. This chain uses TRBV4-1 with TRBJ2-1, with D uncertain. Germline loops: CDR1 MGHRA, CDR2 YSYEKL. The V and J ends lost 0 bases and 5 bases respectively, with 8 bases between them. The CDR3 is 14 residues long.

The V and J genes are TRBV7-2 and TRBJ2-7, with 10 bases aligning to TRBD2. V trimming: 4 bases; J trimming: 0 bases; junction bases outside the gene matches: 6. The CDR3 loop spans 16 amino acids. Germline lookup yields CDR1 SGHTA and CDR2 FQGNSA. DNA of the CDR3: TGTGCCAGCAGCTCATCTAGCGGGAGCGACTCCTACGAGCAGTACTTC. The encoded protein is CASSSSSGSDSYEQYF.

The V and J genes are TRBV27 and TRBJ1-6; D gene ambiguous. The CDR3 consists of 14 residues. Trimming removed 2 bases from V and 8 bases from J, with 10 bases in between. Germline values: CDR1 MNHEY, CDR2 SMNVEV (reference sequence). This chain's CDR3 is CASSLGGWDSPLHF. CDR3 DNA sequence: TGTGCCAGCAGTTTAGGAGGCTGGGATTCACCCCTCCACTTT.

This clone was counted once. The rearrangement joins TRBV18 to TRBJ2-1; 14 bases match TRBD2. The CDR3 consists of 16 residues. Germline CDR1 reads KGHSH; CDR2 reads LQKENI. V lost 3 bases to trimming and J lost 5 bases; unmatched junction nucleotides: 3. The CDR3 sequence: CASSPGTSGSHNEQFF. CDR3 coding DNA: TGTGCCAGCTCACCGGGGACTAGCGGGAGTCACAATGAGCAGTTCTTC.

The chain employs TRBV9 and TRBJ2-6; D is ambiguous. This CDR3 is 13 amino acids long. CDR1 is SGDLS and CDR2 is YYNGEE in the germline V gene. Trimming took 7 bases from V and 1 from J, leaving 6 bases between them. The CDR3 DNA follows: TGTGCCAGCTCTTTTTCTGGGGCCAACGTCCTGACTTTC. Its translation is CASSFSGANVLTF. Full variable domain (outside the CDR3, taken from reference TRBV9 and TRBJ2-6): DSGVTQTPKHLITATGQRVTLRCSPRSGDLSVYWYQQSLDQGLQFLIQYYNGEERAKGNILERFSAQQFPDLHSELNLSSLELGDSALYFCASSFSGANVLTFGAGSRLTVL.

In DNA, the CDR3 is TGCGCCAGCAGCCAAGAGACAGCCGATCAGCCCCAGCATTTT. It encodes CASSQETADQPQHF. V and J are TRBV4-1 and TRBJ1-5; possibly TRBD1 for D (5 bases). V lost 0 bases and J 5 bases, leaving 8 bases between the germline ends. In germline, CDR1 is MGHRA, CDR2 YSYEKL. The CDR3 covers 14 residues.

V and J are TRBV6-6 and TRBJ2-7, with 9 bases that match TRBD1. Germline CDR1 reads MNHNY; CDR2 reads SVGAGI (reference sequence). V shed 6 bases and J 5 bases; nucleotides not matched to a gene: 14. The CDR3 has 16 residues. The CDR3 coding sequence is TGTGCCAGCAGCCTACTGGGGGGACAGGGTAACCACGAGCAGTACTTC. This gives the protein CASSLLGGQGNHEQYF.

This clone has only a few counts. The rearrangement joins TRBV6-5 to TRBJ1-1; perhaps TRBD1 as D (6 bases). Germline loops: CDR1 MNHEY, CDR2 SVGAGI. The V and J ends lost 5 bases and 6 bases respectively, with 19 bases between them. The CDR3 loop spans 15 amino acids. CDR3: CASSNLGASRAEAFF. For the CDR3, the DNA is TGTGCCAGCAGTAACTTGGGGGCAAGTAGGGCTGAAGCTTTCTTT.

This chain joins TRBV5-1 and TRBJ2-7; 9 positions agree with TRBD2. This CDR3 comprises 14 residues. The trim removed 5 bases at V and 4 bases at J, leaving 7 bases unmatched. Germline V CDR1 and CDR2: SGHRS, YFSETQ. CDR3 sequence: CASRGAGGSYEQYF. The CDR3 DNA sequence: TGCGCCAGCAGGGGGGCGGGAGGGTCTTACGAGCAGTACTTC. Full variable domain (outside the CDR3, taken from reference TRBV5-1 and TRBJ2-7): KAGVTQTPRYLIKTRGQQVTLSCSPISGHRSVSWYQQTPGQGLQFLFEYFSETQRNKGNFPGRFSGRQFSNSRSEMNVSTLELGDSALYLCASRGAGGSYEQYFGPGTRLTVT.

This clone showed up just once. The chain links TRBV9 to TRBJ2-5; perhaps TRBD2 as D (7 bases). This CDR3 spans 14 amino acids. The ends were cut back, 2 bases at V and 5 bases at J, with 13 bases in the middle. CDR1 is SGDLS, CDR2 YYNGEE, per germline. The CDR3 coding sequence is TGTGCCAGCAGCGTCGGGGGGCGGAAGGAGACCCAGTACTTC. Translation: CASSVGGRKETQYF.

In DNA, the CDR3 is TGCGCCAGCAGCCCCTCCCACAGGAGTGGGGAAGCTTTCTTT. Protein product: CASSPSHRSGEAFF. The chain uses TRBV5-1 and TRBJ1-1; D is possibly TRBD1 (5 bases). This CDR3 comprises 14 residues. V was cut by 4 bases and J by 8 bases, with 18 bases left in between. From germline, CDR1 is SGHRS and CDR2 YFSETQ.

The V and J genes are TRBV29-1 and TRBJ1-4; TRBD1 might be the D (5 bases). The V end was cut by 7 bases, the J end by 5 bases, with 14 bases between. The CDR3 sequence is 13 residues long. The germline V gene has CDR1 SQVTM and CDR2 ANQGSEA. Here the CDR3 reads CSALWGGNEKLFF. In DNA, the CDR3 is TGCAGCGCCCTGTGGGGGGGGAATGAAAAACTGTTTTTT.

The chain uses TRBV20-1 and TRBJ2-3; D remains ambiguous. Trimming removed 7 bases at V and 6 bases at J, with 11 bases between. The CDR3 contains 11 residues. Germline CDR1 DFQATT, CDR2 SNEGSKA (reference sequence). CDR3 residues: CSGHSPDTQYF. For the CDR3, the DNA is TGCAGTGGCCACTCGCCCGATACGCAGTATTTT.

The J gene is TRBJ2-3, the V gene TRBV6-5; 8 nucleotides match TRBD1. Per germline, CDR1 MNHEY and CDR2 SVGAGI. This CDR3 spans 16 amino acids. V trimming: 0 bases; J trimming: 1 base; junction bases outside the gene matches: 3. CDR3 sequence reads: CASSYSTGGRTDTQYF. The CDR3 DNA reads as TGTGCCAGCAGTTACTCTACAGGGGGACGCACAGATACGCAGTATTTT.